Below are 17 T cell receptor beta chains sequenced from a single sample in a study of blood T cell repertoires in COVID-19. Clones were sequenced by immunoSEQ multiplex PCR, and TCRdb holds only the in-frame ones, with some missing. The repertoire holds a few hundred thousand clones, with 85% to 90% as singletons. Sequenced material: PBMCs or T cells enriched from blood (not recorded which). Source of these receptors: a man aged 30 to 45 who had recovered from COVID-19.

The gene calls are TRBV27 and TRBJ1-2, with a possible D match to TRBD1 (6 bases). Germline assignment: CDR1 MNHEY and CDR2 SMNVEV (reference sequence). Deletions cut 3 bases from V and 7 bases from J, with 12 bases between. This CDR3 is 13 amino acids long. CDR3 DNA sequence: TGTGCCAGCAGTTTGAGGGCAGGGGTTGGCTACACCTTC. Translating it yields CASSLRAGVGYTF.

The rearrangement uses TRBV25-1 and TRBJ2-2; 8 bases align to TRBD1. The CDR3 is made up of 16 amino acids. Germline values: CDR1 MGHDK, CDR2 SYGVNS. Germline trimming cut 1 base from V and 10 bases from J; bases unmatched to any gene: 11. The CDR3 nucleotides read TGTGCCAGCAGTGAATCGTTCAGGGGGCTCTTTAAGGAGCTGTTTTTT. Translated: CASSESFRGLFKELFF.

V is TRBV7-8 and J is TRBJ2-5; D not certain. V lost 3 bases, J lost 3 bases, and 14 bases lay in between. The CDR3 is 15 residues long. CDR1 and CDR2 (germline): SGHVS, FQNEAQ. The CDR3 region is CASSFSGGIKETQYF. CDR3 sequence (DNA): TGTGCCAGCAGCTTCTCTGGCGGCATAAAAGAGACCCAGTACTTC.

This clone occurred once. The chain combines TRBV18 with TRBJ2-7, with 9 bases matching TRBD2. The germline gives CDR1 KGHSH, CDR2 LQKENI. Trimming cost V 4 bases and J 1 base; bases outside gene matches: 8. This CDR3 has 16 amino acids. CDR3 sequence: CASSQNVAGASYEQYF. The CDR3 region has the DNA TGTGCCAGCTCACAGAACGTAGCGGGAGCTTCCTACGAGCAGTACTTC.

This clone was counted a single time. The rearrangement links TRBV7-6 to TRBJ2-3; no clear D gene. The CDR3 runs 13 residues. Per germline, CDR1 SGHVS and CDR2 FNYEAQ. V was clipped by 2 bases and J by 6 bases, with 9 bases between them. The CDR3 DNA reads TGTGCCAGCAGCTTAACAGAGTCTGATACGCAGTATTTT. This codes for CASSLTESDTQYF.

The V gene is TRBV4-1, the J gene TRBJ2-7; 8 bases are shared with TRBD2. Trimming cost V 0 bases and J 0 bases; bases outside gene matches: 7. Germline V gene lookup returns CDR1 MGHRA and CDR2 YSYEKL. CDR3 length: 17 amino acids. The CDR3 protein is CASSQDSRGGSSYEQYF. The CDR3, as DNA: TGCGCCAGCAGCCAAGATTCTCGCGGGGGGAGCTCCTACGAGCAGTACTTC.

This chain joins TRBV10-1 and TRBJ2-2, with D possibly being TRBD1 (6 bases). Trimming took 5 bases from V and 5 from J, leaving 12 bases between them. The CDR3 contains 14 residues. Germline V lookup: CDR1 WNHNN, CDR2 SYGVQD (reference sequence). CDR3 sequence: CASSRTEGTGELFF. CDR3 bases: TGCGCCAGCAGTCGGACAGAGGGTACCGGGGAGCTGTTTTTT.

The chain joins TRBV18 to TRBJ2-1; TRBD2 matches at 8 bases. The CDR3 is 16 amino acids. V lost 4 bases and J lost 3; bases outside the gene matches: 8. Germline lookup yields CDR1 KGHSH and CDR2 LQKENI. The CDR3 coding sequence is TGTGCCAGCTCACTGCGTCAACTAGCGGACTACAATGAGCAGTTCTTC. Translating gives CASSLRQLADYNEQFF.

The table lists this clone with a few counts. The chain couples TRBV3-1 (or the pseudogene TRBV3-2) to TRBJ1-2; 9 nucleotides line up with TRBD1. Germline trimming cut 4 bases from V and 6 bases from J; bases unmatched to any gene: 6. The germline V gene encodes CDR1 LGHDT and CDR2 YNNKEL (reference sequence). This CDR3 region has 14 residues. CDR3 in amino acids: CASSPLTGGNGYTF. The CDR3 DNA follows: TGTGCCAGCAGCCCACTGACAGGGGGAAATGGCTACACCTTC.

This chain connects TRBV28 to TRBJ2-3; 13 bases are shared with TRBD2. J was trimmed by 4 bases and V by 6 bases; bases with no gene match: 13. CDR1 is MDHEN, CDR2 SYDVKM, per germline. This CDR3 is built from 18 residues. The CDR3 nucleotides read TGTGCCAGCAGGCCAAGACTAGCGGGAGGACTCAGGGCAGATACGCAGTATTTT. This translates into CASRPRLAGGLRADTQYF.

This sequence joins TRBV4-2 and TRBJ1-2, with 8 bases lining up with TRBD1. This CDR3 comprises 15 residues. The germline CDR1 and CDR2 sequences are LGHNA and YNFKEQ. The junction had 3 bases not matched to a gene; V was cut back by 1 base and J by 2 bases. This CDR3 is CASSQGTGINYGYTF. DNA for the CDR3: TGTGCCAGCAGCCAAGGGACAGGGATCAACTATGGCTACACCTTC.

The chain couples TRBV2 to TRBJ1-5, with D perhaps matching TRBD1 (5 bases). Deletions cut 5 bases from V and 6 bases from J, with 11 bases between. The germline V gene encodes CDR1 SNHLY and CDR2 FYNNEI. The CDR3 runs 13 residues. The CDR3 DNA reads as TGTGCCAGCAGTTTACAGGATAGTCAGCCCCAGCATTTT. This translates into CASSLQDSQPQHF.

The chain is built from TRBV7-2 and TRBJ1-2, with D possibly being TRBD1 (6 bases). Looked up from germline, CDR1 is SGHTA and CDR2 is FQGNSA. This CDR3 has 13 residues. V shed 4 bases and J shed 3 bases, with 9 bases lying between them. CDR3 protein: CASSYGQHYGYTF. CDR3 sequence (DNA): TGTGCCAGCAGCTACGGACAGCACTATGGCTACACCTTC.

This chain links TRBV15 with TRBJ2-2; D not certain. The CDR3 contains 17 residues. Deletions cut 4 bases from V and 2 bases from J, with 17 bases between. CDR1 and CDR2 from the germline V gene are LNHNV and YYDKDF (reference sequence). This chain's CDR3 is CATSNPTDWINTGELFF. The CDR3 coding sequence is TGTGCCACCAGCAACCCCACCGACTGGATCAACACCGGGGAGCTGTTTTTT.

The CDR3 spells CASSKTGGTYEQYF. In DNA, the CDR3 is TGTGCCAGCAGTAAGACAGGGGGTACCTACGAGCAGTACTTC. The chain joins TRBV28 to TRBJ2-7; 9 bases line up with TRBD1. Germline-derived CDR1 and CDR2 are MDHEN and SYDVKM. V shed 5 bases, J shed 2 bases, and the junction held 4 bases outside the gene matches. The CDR3 contains 14 residues.

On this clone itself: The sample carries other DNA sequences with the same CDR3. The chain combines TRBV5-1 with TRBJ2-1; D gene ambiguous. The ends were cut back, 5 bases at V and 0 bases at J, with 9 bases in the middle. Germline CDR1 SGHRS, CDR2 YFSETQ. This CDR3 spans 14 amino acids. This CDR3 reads CASSPQDSYNEQFF. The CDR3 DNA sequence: TGCGCCAGCAGTCCCCAGGACTCCTACAATGAGCAGTTCTTC.

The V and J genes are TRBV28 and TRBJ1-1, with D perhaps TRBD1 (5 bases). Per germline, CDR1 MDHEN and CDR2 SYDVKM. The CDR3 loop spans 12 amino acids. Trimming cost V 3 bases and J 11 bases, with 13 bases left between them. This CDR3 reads CASSLQGARAFF. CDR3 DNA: TGTGCCAGCAGTTTGCAGGGTGCTAGGGCTTTCTTT.